This T cell receptor (beta chain) comes out of a study of cytomegalovirus exposure and HLA in healthy donors. The CDR3 sequence is 18 residues long. CDR1 and CDR2 from the germline V gene are SEHNR and FQNEAQ (reference sequence). The V and J ends lost 3 bases and 4 bases, in that order; junction bases with no gene match: 13. Primers included in the PCR were 60 Vbeta and 13 Jbeta primers. Sequencing used immunoSEQ multiplex PCR; TCRdb keeps in-frame clones, though not all of them. The profile shows about 120,000 clones, 74% of them singletons. This clone was detected only once. What it binds is not known. Broader study findings: Trimming of TCR beta V- and J-genes showed a link, identified in a later analysis, to a missense DCLRE1C variant. Later on, an analysis tied roughly 17,000 TCR beta sequences to HLA alleles at 0.05 false discovery rate. Later, an analysis showed that TCR beta chains associated with HLA were more clonally expanded than others that were equally common. Judged likely to be a sequencing artifact was a cluster of highly shared sequence variants.

The sample consisted of PBMCs. The chain uses TRBV7-9 and TRBJ2-7; 12 bases map to TRBD2. The TCR originated in a human donor in good health. The CDR3 DNA reads as TGTGCCAGCAGCTTCGGCGCTACTAGCGGGGGGCCCGGTTACGAGCAGTACTTC. Translated, it gives CASSFGATSGGPGYEQYF. Combining the CDR3 with reference TRBV7-9 and TRBJ2-7 gives the whole variable domain DTGVSQNPRHKITKRGQNVTFRCDPISEHNRLYWYRQTLGQGPEFLTYFQNEAQLEKSRLLSDRFSAERPKGSFSTLEIQRTEQGDSAMYLCASSFGATSGGPGYEQYFGPGTRLTVT.